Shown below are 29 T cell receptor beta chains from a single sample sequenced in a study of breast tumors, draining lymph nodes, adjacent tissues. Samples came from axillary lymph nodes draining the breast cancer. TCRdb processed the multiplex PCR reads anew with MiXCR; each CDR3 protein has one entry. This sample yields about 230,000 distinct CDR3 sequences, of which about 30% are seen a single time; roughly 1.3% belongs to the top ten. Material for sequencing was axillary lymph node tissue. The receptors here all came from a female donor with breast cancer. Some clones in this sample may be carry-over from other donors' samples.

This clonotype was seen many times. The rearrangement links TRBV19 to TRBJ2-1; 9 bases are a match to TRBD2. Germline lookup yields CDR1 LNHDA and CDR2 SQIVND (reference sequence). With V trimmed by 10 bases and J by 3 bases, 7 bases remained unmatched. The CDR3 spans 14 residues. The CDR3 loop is CAISPREGYNEQFF. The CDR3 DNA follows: TGTGCCATATCCCCGCGGGAGGGCTACAATGAGCAGTTCTTC.

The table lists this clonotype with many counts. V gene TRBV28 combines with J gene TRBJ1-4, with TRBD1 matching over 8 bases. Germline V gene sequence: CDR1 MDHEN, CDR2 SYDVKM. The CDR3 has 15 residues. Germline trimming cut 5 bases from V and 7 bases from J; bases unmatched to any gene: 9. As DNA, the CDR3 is TGTGCCAGCAGTCCTACCTCAGGGGGCGGTGAAAAACTGTTTTTT. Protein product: CASSPTSGGGEKLFF.

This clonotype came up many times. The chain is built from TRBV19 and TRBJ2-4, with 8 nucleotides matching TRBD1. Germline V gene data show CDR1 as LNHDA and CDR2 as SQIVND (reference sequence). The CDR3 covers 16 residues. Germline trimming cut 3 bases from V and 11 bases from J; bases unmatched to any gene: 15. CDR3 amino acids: CASSISPPNDRGVQYF. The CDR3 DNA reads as TGTGCCAGTAGTATCAGCCCACCTAACGACAGGGGCGTTCAGTACTTC.

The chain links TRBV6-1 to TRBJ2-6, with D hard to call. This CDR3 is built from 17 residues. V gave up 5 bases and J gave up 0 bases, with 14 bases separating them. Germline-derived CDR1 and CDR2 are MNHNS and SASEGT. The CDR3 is CASSPAGQSSGANVLTF. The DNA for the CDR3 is TGTGCCAGCAGTCCAGCCGGTCAGAGCTCTGGGGCCAACGTCCTGACTTTC.

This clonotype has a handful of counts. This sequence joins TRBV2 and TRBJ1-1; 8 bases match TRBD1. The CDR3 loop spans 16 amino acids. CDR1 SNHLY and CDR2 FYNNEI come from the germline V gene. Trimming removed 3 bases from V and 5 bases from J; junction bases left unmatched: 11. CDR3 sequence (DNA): TGTGCCAGCAGTGACCGACAGGGGAGTATGGGGACTGAAGCTTTCTTT. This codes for CASSDRQGSMGTEAFF. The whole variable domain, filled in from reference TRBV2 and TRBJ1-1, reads EPEVTQTPSHQVTQMGQEVILRCVPISNHLYFYWYRQILGQKVEFLVSFYNNEISEKSEIFDDQFSVERPDGSNFTLKIRSTKLEDSAMYFCASSDRQGSMGTEAFFGQGTRLTVV.

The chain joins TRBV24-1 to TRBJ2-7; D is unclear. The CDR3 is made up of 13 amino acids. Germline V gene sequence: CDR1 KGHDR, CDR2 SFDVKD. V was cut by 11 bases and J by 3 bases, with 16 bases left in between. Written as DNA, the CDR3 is TGTGCCATCCCAACAGCGAAAATCTACGAGCAGTACGTC. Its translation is CAIPTAKIYEQYV.

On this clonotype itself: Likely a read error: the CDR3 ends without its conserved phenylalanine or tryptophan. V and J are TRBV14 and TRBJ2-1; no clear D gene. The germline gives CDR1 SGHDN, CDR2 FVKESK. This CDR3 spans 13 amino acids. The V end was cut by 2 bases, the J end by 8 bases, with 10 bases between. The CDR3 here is CASSQPPVDEQFS. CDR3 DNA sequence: TGTGCCAGCAGCCAACCACCGGTGGATGAGCAGTTCTCC.

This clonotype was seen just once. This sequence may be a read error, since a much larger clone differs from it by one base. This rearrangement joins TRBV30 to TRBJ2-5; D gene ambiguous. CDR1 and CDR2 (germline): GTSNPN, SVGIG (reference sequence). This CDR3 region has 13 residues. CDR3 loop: CAWGRTIQEAQYF. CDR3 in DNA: TGTGCCTGGGGACGCACGATCCAAGAGGCCCAGTACTTC.

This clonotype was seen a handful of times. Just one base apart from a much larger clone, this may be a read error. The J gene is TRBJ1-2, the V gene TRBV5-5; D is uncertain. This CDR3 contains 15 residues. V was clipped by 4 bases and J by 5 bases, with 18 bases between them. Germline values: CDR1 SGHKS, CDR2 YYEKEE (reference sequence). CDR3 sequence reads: CASSVLGPGAYGYTF. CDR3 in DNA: TGTGCCAGCAGCGTCCTCGGACCGGGAGCTTATGGCTACACCTTC.

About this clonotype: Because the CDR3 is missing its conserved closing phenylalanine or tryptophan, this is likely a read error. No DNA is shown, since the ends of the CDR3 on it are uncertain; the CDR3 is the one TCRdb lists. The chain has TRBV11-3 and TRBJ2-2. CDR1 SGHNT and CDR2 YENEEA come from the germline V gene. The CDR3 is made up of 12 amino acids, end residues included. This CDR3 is CASSRNTGELLI.

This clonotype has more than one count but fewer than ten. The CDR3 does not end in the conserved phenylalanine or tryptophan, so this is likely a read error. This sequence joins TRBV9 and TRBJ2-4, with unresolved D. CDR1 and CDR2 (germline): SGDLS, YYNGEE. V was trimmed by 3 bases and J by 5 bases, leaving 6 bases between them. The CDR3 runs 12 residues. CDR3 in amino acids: CASSARENIQYL. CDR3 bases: TGTGCCAGCAGCGCTCGTGAAAACATTCAGTACCTC.

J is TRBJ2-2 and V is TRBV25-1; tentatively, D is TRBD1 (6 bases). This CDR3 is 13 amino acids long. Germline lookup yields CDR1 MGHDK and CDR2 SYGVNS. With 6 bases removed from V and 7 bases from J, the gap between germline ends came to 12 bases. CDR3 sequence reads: CASRGGLYGELFF. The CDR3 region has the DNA TGTGCCAGCAGAGGGGGTCTTTACGGGGAGCTGTTTTTT.

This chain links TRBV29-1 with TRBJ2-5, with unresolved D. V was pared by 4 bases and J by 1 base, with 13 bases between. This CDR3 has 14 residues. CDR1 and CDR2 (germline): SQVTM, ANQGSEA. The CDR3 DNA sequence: TGCAGCGTTGGGAGTTGGGTCTTCCAAGAGACCCAGTACTTC. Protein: CSVGSWVFQETQYF. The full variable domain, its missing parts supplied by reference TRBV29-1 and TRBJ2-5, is SAVISQKPSRDICQRGTSLTIQCQVDSQVTMMFWYRQQPGQSLTLIATANQGSEATYESGFVIDKFPISRPNLTFSTLTVSNMSPEDSSIYLCSVGSWVFQETQYFGPGTRLLVL.

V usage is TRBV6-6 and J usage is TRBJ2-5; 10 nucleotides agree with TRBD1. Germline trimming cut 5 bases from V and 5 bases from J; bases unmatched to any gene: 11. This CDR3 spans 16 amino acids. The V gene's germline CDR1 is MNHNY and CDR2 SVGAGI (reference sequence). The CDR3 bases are TGTGCCAGCAGTCACCCGCGACAGGGGGCACGCGAGACCCAGTACTTC. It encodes CASSHPRQGARETQYF.

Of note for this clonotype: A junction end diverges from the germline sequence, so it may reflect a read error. The CDR3 nucleotides are TGTGCCAGTAGATCCGAGACAGGGGACTACGATGAGCAGTTCTTC. This translates into CASRSETGDYDEQFF. The genes are TRBV19 and TRBJ2-1; the D gene is possibly TRBD1 (8 bases). The length of the CDR3 is 15 residues. CDR1 is LNHDA, CDR2 SQIVND, per germline (reference sequence).

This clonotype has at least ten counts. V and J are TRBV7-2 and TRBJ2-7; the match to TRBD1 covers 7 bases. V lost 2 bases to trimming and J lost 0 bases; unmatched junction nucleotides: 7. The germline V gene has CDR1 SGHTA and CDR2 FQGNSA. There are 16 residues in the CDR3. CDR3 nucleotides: TGTGCCAGCAGCTTACAGGGGGTGGGGCCCTCCTACGAGCAGTACTTC. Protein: CASSLQGVGPSYEQYF.

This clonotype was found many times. The CDR3 loop is CATIDRGGSGNTIYF. The CDR3 nucleotides read TGTGCCACGATCGACAGGGGTGGCTCTGGAAACACCATATATTTT. The chain has TRBV24-1 and TRBJ1-3; 8 bases are a match to TRBD1. Trimming cost V 10 bases and J 0 bases; bases outside gene matches: 7. CDR3 length: 15 residues. Germline V gene lookup returns CDR1 KGHDR and CDR2 SFDVKD.

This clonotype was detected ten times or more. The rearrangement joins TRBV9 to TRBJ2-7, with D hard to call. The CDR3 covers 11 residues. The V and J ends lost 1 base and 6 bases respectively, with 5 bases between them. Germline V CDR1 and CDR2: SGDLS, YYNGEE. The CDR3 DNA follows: TGTGCCAGCAGCGTATATCCCGAGCAGTACTTC. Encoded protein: CASSVYPEQYF.

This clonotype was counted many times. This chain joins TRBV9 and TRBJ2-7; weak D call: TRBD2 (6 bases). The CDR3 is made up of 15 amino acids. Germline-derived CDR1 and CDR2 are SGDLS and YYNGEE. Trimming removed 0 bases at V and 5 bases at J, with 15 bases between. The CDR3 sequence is CASSVGPAGRDEQYF. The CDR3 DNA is TGTGCCAGCAGCGTAGGGCCCGCGGGACGGGACGAGCAGTACTTC.

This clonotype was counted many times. The CDR3 loop reads CASSPQGVSYGYTF. DNA for the CDR3: TGTGCCAGCAGCCCTCAGGGGGTCTCCTATGGCTACACCTTC. This rearrangement joins TRBV7-2 to TRBJ1-2, with TRBD1 matching over 7 bases. Germline V gene sequence: CDR1 SGHTA, CDR2 FQGNSA. V gave up 5 bases and J gave up 4 bases; unmatched junction bases: 7. There are 14 residues in the CDR3.

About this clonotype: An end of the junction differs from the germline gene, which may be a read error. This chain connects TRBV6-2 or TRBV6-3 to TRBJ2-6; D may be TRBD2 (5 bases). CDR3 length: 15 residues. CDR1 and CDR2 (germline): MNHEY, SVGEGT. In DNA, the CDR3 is TGTGCCAGCAGTCACTCAGGAGGTATGGTTAGCGTCCTGACTTTC. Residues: CASSHSGGMVSVLTF.

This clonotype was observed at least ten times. DNA for the CDR3: TGTGCCAGCAGCTTGTGGGCCGGGACTAGCGGGATTTACGAGCAGTACTTC. Amino acid sequence: CASSLWAGTSGIYEQYF. This chain connects TRBV5-8 to TRBJ2-7; TRBD2 matches at 13 bases. The CDR3 extends over 17 amino acids. From germline, CDR1 is SGHTS and CDR2 YDEGEE. Trimming took 1 base from V and 4 from J; bases not matched to a gene: 8.

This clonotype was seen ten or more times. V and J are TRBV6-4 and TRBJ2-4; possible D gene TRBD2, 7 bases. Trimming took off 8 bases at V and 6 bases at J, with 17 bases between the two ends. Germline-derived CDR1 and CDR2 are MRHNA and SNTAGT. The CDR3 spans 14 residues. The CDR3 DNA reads TGTGCCAGCCCATCGGGGGCTAGCGGAAACATTCAGTACTTC. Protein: CASPSGASGNIQYF.

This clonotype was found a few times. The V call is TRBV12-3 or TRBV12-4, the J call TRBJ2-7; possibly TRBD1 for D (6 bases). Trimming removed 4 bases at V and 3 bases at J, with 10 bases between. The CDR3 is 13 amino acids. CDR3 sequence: CASSSGQCYEQYF. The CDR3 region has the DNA TGTGCCAGCAGTTCCGGACAGTGCTACGAGCAGTACTTC.

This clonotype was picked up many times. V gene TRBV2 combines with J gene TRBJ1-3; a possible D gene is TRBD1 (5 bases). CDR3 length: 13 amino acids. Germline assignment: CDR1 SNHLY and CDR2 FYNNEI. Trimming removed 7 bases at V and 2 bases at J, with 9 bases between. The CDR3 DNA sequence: TGTGCCAGCACCAGGGAGGCTGGAAACACCATATATTTT. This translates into CASTREAGNTIYF.

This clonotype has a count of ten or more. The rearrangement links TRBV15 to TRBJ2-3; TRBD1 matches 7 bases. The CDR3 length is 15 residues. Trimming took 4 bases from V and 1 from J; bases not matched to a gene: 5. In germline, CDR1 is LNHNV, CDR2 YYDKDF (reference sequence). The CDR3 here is CATSTRQGGTDTQYF. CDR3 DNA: TGTGCCACCAGCACTAGACAGGGCGGCACAGATACGCAGTATTTT. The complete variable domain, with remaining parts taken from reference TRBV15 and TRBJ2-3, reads DAMVIQNPRYQVTQFGKPVTLSCSQTLNHNVMYWYQQKSSQAPKLLFHYYDKDFNNEADTPDNFQSRRPNTSFCFLDIRSPGLGDTAMYLCATSTRQGGTDTQYFGPGTRLTVL.

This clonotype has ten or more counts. CDR3 sequence (DNA): TGTGCCAGCACCGACCGCCCCGGGACTAGCACAGATACGCAGTATTTT. It translates to CASTDRPGTSTDTQYF. The chain employs TRBV6-2 or TRBV6-3 and TRBJ2-3; maybe TRBD2 (6 bases). CDR1 and CDR2 (germline): MNHEY, SVGEGT. The germline V and J ends were trimmed by 7 bases and 0 bases, with 17 bases remaining between them. The CDR3 loop spans 16 amino acids.

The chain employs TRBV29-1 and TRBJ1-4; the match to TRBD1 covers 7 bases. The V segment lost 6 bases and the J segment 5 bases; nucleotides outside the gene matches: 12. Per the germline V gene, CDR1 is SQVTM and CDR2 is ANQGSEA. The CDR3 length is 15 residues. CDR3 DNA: TGCAGCGTGGAGGGACAGACCAATTACAATGAAAAACTGTTTTTT. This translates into CSVEGQTNYNEKLFF.

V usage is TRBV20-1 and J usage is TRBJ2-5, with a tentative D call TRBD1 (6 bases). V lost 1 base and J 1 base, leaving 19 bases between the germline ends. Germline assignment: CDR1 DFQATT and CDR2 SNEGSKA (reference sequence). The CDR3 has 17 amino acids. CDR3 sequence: CSARALERQAGQETQYF. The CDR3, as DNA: TGCAGTGCTAGAGCCCTAGAGAGACAGGCAGGCCAAGAGACCCAGTACTTC.